A selection of T cell receptor beta chains follows, all from one sample in a study of shared clonotypes between healthy human individuals. Only in-frame clones appear in the TCRdb table, and some are missing; sequencing was by immunoSEQ multiplex PCR. Among about 2.4 million clones, over 85% were seen once, and the ten largest hold around 0.4%. Sequences were obtained from naive CD4+ T cells from PBMCs. All receptors derive from a young man in good health. Some clones in this sample may be carry-over from other donors' samples. Both conserved end residues are part of each CDR3. The D gene is left open where the match is weak. Clone size is shown for a subset of rows, as once, few, many or a class of expanded clone.

CSVETGDGGEKLFF | TGCAGCGTTGAAACAGGGGATGGCGGTGAAAAACTGTTTTTT | TRBJ1-4 | NA | TRBD1 | TRBV29-1
CASSLAAAGQDNYGYTF | TGTGCCAGCAGCTTAGCAGCGGCGGGACAGGACAACTATGGCTACACCTTC | TRBJ1-2 | NA | TRBD1 | TRBV11-3
CASSQTGEEQYF | TGTGCCAGCAGCCAAACAGGGGAGGAGCAGTACTTC | TRBJ2-7 | NA | TRBD1 | TRBV7-3
CASSYSGVVGNTIYF | TGTGCCAGCAGTTACTCGGGTGTTGTGGGAAACACCATATATTTT | TRBJ1-3 | NA | NA | TRBV6-5
CASSLDWKGETQYF | TGTGCCAGCAGTTTAGACTGGAAGGGGGAGACCCAGTACTTC | TRBJ2-5 | NA | NA | TRBV27
CASRQSPQVGGTQYF | TGTGCCAGCAGACAGTCCCCCCAGGTCGGAGGTACGCAGTATTTT | TRBJ2-3 | NA | NA | TRBV6-4
CASKTVAYEQYF | TGTGCCAGCAAGACAGTTGCTTACGAGCAGTACTTC | TRBJ2-7 | NA | NA | TRBV2
CASSLYREWNEQFF | TGTGCCAGCAGCTTATACAGGGAGTGGAATGAGCAGTTCTTC | TRBJ2-1 | NA | NA | TRBV13
CASSQSAGGQSNQPQHF | TGTGCCAGCAGCCAATCGGCCGGGGGACAGAGCAATCAGCCCCAGCATTTT | TRBJ1-5 | once | TRBD1 | TRBV7-9
CASSIVNPGGQETQYF | TGTGCCAGTAGTATAGTTAATCCAGGGGGCCAAGAGACCCAGTACTTC | TRBJ2-5 | NA | TRBD1 | TRBV19
CASIRGETIYEQYF | TGTGCCAGCATCCGAGGGGAGACCATCTACGAGCAGTACTTC | TRBJ2-7 | NA | NA | TRBV2
CASSLGQNNEQFF | TGTGCCAGCAGCTTAGGTCAAAACAATGAGCAGTTCTTC | TRBJ2-1 | NA | NA | TRBV7-9
CASSEGPDSFYGYTF | TGTGCCAGCAGCGAAGGCCCCGACTCCTTCTATGGCTACACCTTC | TRBJ1-2 | NA | NA | TRBV28